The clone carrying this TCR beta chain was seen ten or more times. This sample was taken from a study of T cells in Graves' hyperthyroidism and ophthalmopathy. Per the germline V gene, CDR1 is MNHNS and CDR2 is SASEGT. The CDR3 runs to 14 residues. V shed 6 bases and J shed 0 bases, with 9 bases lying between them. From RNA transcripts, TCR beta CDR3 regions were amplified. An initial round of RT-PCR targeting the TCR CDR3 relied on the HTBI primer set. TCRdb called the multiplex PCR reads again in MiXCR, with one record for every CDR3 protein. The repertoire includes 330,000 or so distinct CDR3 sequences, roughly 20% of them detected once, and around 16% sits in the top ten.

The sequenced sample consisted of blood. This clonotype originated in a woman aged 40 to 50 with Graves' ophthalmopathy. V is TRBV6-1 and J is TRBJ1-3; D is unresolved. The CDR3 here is CASRFSSSGNTIYF. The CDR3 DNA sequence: TGTGCCAGCAGATTCAGCAGCTCTGGAAACACCATATATTTT.